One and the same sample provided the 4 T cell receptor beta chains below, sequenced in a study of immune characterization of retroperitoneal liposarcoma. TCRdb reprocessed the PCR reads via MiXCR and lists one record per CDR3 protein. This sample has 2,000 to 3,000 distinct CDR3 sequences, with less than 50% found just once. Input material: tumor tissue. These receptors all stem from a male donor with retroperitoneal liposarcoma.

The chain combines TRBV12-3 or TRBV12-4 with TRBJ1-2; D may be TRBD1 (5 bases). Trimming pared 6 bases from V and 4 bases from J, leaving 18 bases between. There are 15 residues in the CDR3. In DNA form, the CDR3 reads TGTGCCAGCAGCACGGCCGGCAGGGTGTCCTATGGCTACACCTTC. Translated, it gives CASSTAGRVSYGYTF.

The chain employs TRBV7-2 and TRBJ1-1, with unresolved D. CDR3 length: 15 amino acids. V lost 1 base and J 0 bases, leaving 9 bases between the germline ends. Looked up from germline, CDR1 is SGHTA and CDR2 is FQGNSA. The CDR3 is CASSLVGSMNTEAFF. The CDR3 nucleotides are TGTGCCAGCAGCTTAGTCGGCAGTATGAACACTGAAGCTTTCTTT.

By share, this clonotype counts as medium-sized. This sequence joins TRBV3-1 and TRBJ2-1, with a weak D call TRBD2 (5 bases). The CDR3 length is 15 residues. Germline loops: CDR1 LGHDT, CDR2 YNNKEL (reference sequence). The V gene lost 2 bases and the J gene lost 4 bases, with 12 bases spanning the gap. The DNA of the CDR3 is TGTGCCAGCAGCCAATACCGGACTTCGTACAATGAGCAGTTCTTC. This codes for CASSQYRTSYNEQFF.

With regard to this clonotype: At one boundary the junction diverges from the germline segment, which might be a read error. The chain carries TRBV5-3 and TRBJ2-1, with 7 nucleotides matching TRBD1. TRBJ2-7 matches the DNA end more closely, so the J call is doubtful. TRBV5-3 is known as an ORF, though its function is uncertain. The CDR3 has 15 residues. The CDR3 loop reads CASSLYRGSYNEQYF. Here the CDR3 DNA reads TGTGCCAGCAGCTTGTACAGGGGTTCCTACAATGAGCAGTACTTC.